The 32 T cell receptor beta chains below all came from one sample that was sequenced in a study of blood T cell repertoires in COVID-19. Profiled with immunoSEQ multiplex PCR; TCRdb holds only in-frame clones, not every one. The table lists about 130,000 clones, around 79% of them singletons. The specimen sequenced was peripheral blood. The source is a woman between 65 and 79 years old with COVID-19, enrolled during active disease.

This rearrangement joins TRBV5-5 to TRBJ1-2, with D tentatively TRBD1 (6 bases). Germline loops: CDR1 SGHKS, CDR2 YYEKEE (reference sequence). Trimming left V 4 bases short and J 4 bases short, with 20 bases between. There are 16 residues in the CDR3. CDR3 residues: CASSLEGTFRGYGYTF. In nucleotides, the CDR3 is TGTGCCAGCAGCCTCGAGGGGACATTCAGGGGCTATGGCTACACCTTC.

This clone occurred a few times. The chain uses TRBV5-1 and TRBJ2-5; D may be TRBD2 (5 bases). Germline V gene sequence: CDR1 SGHRS, CDR2 YFSETQ. Deletions cut 0 bases from V and 4 bases from J, with 19 bases between. This CDR3 is 17 amino acids long. The chain's CDR3 is CASSLVASGGSGETQYF. The CDR3 DNA sequence: TGCGCCAGCAGCTTGGTAGCCAGCGGAGGTAGTGGAGAGACCCAGTACTTC.

This chain connects TRBV7-9 to TRBJ2-7, with 9 nucleotides matching TRBD1. V was pared by 2 bases and J by 3 bases, with 8 bases of the junction left unmatched. Germline V gives CDR1 SEHNR, CDR2 FQNEAQ (reference sequence). The CDR3 covers 16 residues. The CDR3 nucleotides are TGTGCCAGCAGCTTAACGGACAGGGGAATTGGCTACGAGCAGTACTTC. This sequence encodes CASSLTDRGIGYEQYF. Together with reference TRBV7-9 and TRBJ2-7, the CDR3 gives the full variable domain: DTGVSQNPRHKITKRGQNVTFRCDPISEHNRLYWYRQTLGQGPEFLTYFQNEAQLEKSRLLSDRFSAERPKGSFSTLEIQRTEQGDSAMYLCASSLTDRGIGYEQYFGPGTRLTVT.

CDR3 in DNA: TGTGCCAGCAGCTATAGCGGGGGAAATAGGGTTGAGCAGTTCTTC. Residues: CASSYSGGNRVEQFF. V gene TRBV28 combines with J gene TRBJ2-1; 9 bases match TRBD2. The CDR3 is 15 amino acids. The junction had 12 bases not matched to a gene; V was cut back by 6 bases and J by 9 bases. Germline CDR1 and CDR2: MDHEN and SYDVKM.

This clone was seen a handful of times. The rearrangement uses TRBV5-1 and TRBJ2-2; TRBD1 aligns across 8 bases. Germline lookup yields CDR1 SGHRS and CDR2 YFSETQ. The CDR3 extends over 16 amino acids. With 4 bases clipped from V and 1 base from J, the junction kept 6 bases outside the gene matches. The CDR3 coding sequence is TGCGCCAGCAGCCTCTTGGGGACAGGGAACACCGGGGAGCTGTTTTTT. This translates into CASSLLGTGNTGELFF.

J is TRBJ1-1 and V is TRBV4-2, with D tentatively TRBD1 (6 bases). The CDR3 covers 16 residues. The germline V and J ends were trimmed by 6 bases and 1 base, with 18 bases remaining between them. The germline V gene has CDR1 LGHNA and CDR2 YNFKEQ. Here the CDR3 DNA reads TGTGCCAGCAGTCAATACTCCGGGACATCGAACACTGAAGCTTTCTTT. Protein sequence: CASSQYSGTSNTEAFF.

This rearrangement joins TRBV3-1 (or the pseudogene TRBV3-2) to TRBJ2-1, with 7 positions matching TRBD2. Trimming took 1 base from V and 8 from J; bases not matched to a gene: 5. Germline V gene sequence: CDR1 LGHDT, CDR2 YNNKEL (reference sequence). This CDR3 region has 14 residues. The CDR3 nucleotides read TGTGCCAGCAGCCAAGGGACTAGTTTCGATGAGCAGTTCTTC. Protein sequence: CASSQGTSFDEQFF.

This rearrangement joins TRBV6-2 or TRBV6-3 to TRBJ1-4; no clear D gene. CDR3 length equals 14 residues. Trimming stripped 3 bases from V and 8 bases from J, with 13 bases between. Germline lookup yields CDR1 MNHEY and CDR2 SVGEGT. The CDR3 reads CASSYVFEAEKLFF. The CDR3 coding sequence is TGTGCCAGCAGTTATGTGTTTGAGGCCGAAAAACTGTTTTTT.

This chain uses TRBV5-6 with TRBJ2-3, with 7 bases aligning to TRBD2. Germline values: CDR1 SGHDT, CDR2 YYEEEE. After removal of 3 bases from V and 3 bases from J, the junction contained 10 bases not matched to a gene. This CDR3 is built from 16 residues. The CDR3 is CASSSLGGGATDTQYF. DNA for the CDR3: TGTGCCAGCAGCTCTTTGGGGGGAGGGGCAACAGATACGCAGTATTTT.

The gene calls are TRBV7-3 and TRBJ2-5; D remains ambiguous. Trimming pared 6 bases from V and 1 base from J, leaving 9 bases between. Per the germline V gene, CDR1 is SGHTA and CDR2 is FQGTGA. The CDR3 length is 13 residues. CDR3 DNA sequence: TGTGCCAGCAGTCCCGGTTCCCAAGAGACCCAGTACTTC. Translation gives CASSPGSQETQYF.

The rearrangement links TRBV28 to TRBJ2-7; TRBD2 matches 8 bases. CDR1 and CDR2 (germline): MDHEN, SYDVKM. V shed 5 bases, J shed 0 bases, and the junction held 6 bases outside the gene matches. The CDR3 sequence is 15 residues long. CDR3 protein: CASSQGLGYSYEQYF. The CDR3 DNA reads TGTGCCAGCAGTCAGGGACTAGGGTACTCCTACGAGCAGTACTTC. Variable domain in full (rest from reference TRBV28 and TRBJ2-7): DVKVTQSSRYLVKRTGEKVFLECVQDMDHENMFWYRQDPGLGLRLIYFSYDVKMKEKGDIPEGYSVSREKKERFSLILESASTNQTSMYLCASSQGLGYSYEQYFGPGTRLTVT.

V gene TRBV2 combines with J gene TRBJ1-5, with D tentatively TRBD1 (6 bases). The CDR3 consists of 16 residues. The germline V gene has CDR1 SNHLY and CDR2 FYNNEI. The ends were cut back, 8 bases at V and 0 bases at J, with 17 bases in the middle. CDR3 sequence reads: CASQPWTVDSNQPQHF. CDR3 DNA: TGTGCCAGCCAACCCTGGACAGTCGATAGCAATCAGCCCCAGCATTTT. Drawing the rest from reference TRBV2 and TRBJ1-5, the complete variable domain is EPEVTQTPSHQVTQMGQEVILRCVPISNHLYFYWYRQILGQKVEFLVSFYNNEISEKSEIFDDQFSVERPDGSNFTLKIRSTKLEDSAMYFCASQPWTVDSNQPQHFGDGTRLSIL.

The chain carries TRBV6-5 and TRBJ1-2, with D hard to call. The germline V and J ends were trimmed by 5 bases and 4 bases, with 8 bases remaining between them. Germline V lookup: CDR1 MNHEY, CDR2 SVGAGI. The CDR3 contains 12 residues. The DNA for the CDR3 is TGTGCCAGCAGTCTACGGGGCTATGGCTACACCTTC. This translates into CASSLRGYGYTF.

J is TRBJ2-2 and V is TRBV27; 8 bases fit TRBD2. J was trimmed by 0 bases and V by 3 bases; bases with no gene match: 9. The germline CDR1 and CDR2 sequences are MNHEY and SMNVEV (reference sequence). The CDR3 runs 18 residues. CDR3 sequence: CASSFRSGGGTNTGELFF. The CDR3 nucleotides read TGTGCCAGCAGTTTTCGAAGCGGGGGAGGTACGAACACCGGGGAGCTGTTTTTT.

The rearrangement joins TRBV18 to TRBJ2-6; TRBD1 aligns across 10 bases. CDR1 KGHSH and CDR2 LQKENI come from the germline V gene. Trimming cost V 5 bases and J 4 bases; bases outside gene matches: 5. The CDR3 loop spans 16 amino acids. The CDR3 loop reads CASSARQGAGANVLTF. The CDR3 nucleotides are TGTGCCAGCTCAGCCCGACAGGGGGCCGGGGCCAACGTCCTGACTTTC.

This chain connects TRBV15 to TRBJ2-2, with 8 bases aligning to TRBD1. The CDR3 runs to 15 residues. Trimming cost V 5 bases and J 5 bases; bases outside gene matches: 7. Germline V gene sequence: CDR1 LNHNV, CDR2 YYDKDF (reference sequence). This CDR3 is CATSGPGGRTGELFF. The CDR3 DNA reads as TGTGCCACCAGCGGACCAGGGGGCAGAACCGGGGAGCTGTTTTTT.

This chain connects TRBV7-9 to TRBJ1-3; the D is unclear. Germline CDR1 is SEHNR and CDR2 is FQNEAQ (reference sequence). V was clipped by 10 bases and J by 1 base, with 20 bases between them. The CDR3 consists of 16 residues. DNA of the CDR3: TGTGCCACCCCCGGAGGCCCTGGGTTATCTGGAAACACCATATATTTT. As protein: CATPGGPGLSGNTIYF.

The rearrangement uses TRBV19 and TRBJ2-2, with TRBD1 identical over 8 bases. The V gene's germline CDR1 is LNHDA and CDR2 SQIVND (reference sequence). The J segment lost 3 bases and the V segment lost 10 bases, leaving 7 bases of the junction unmatched. This CDR3 comprises 14 residues. CDR3 protein: CAIRQGRYTGELFF. Here the CDR3 DNA reads TGTGCCATACGACAGGGGAGGTACACCGGGGAGCTGTTTTTT.

The rearrangement links TRBV6-2 or TRBV6-3 to TRBJ2-6; no clear D. The CDR3 is 18 residues long. V was cut by 2 bases and J by 0 bases, with 14 bases left in between. Germline values: CDR1 MNHEY, CDR2 SVGEGT. The CDR3 sequence: CASSYVRQLGSGANVLTF. The CDR3 DNA reads as TGTGCCAGCAGTTACGTCCGACAATTAGGCTCTGGGGCCAACGTCCTGACTTTC.

The CDR3 nucleotides are TGTGCCAGCAGCAGACACGGGGGGAATCAGCCCCAGCATTTT. Encoded protein: CASSRHGGNQPQHF. The chain has TRBV6-5 and TRBJ1-5; D may be TRBD1 (5 bases). Germline loops: CDR1 MNHEY, CDR2 SVGAGI. The germline V and J ends were trimmed by 6 bases and 4 bases, with 13 bases remaining between them. The CDR3 is 14 amino acids.

The sample holds one count of this clone. V usage is TRBV2 and J usage is TRBJ1-6; 7 bases line up with TRBD1. The germline CDR1 and CDR2 sequences are SNHLY and FYNNEI. V shed 6 bases, J shed 7 bases, and the junction held 6 bases outside the gene matches. The CDR3 totals 14 residues. CDR3: CASSLQGPNSPLHF. For the CDR3, the DNA is TGTGCCAGCAGCCTACAGGGGCCAAATTCACCCCTCCACTTT.

The J gene is TRBJ1-5, the V gene TRBV28; no clear D. Germline V gene lookup returns CDR1 MDHEN and CDR2 SYDVKM. With 4 bases removed from V and 4 bases from J, the gap between germline ends came to 5 bases. The length of the CDR3 is 12 residues. For the CDR3, the DNA is TGTGCCAGCAGTTCTCAGAATCAGCCCCAGCATTTT. Amino acid sequence: CASSSQNQPQHF.

This clone was recorded once. The chain is built from TRBV5-1 and TRBJ1-6; maybe TRBD1 (5 bases). Per germline, CDR1 SGHRS and CDR2 YFSETQ. This CDR3 contains 16 residues. The V and J ends lost 1 base and 6 bases respectively, with 14 bases between them. Here the CDR3 reads CASSLYFGGANSPLHF. DNA for the CDR3: TGCGCCAGCAGCTTGTATTTCGGTGGGGCTAATTCACCCCTCCACTTT.

The chain joins TRBV4-1 to TRBJ1-4, with TRBD1 identical over 7 bases. J gave up 8 bases and V 4 bases, and 13 bases lay outside the gene matches. Germline assignment: CDR1 MGHRA and CDR2 YSYEKL. The length of the CDR3 is 16 residues. The CDR3 DNA reads TGCGCCAGCAGCCCCTCCCCCGGGACAGCCTTGGAAAAACTGTTTTTT. It specifies CASSPSPGTALEKLFF.

This chain uses TRBV12-3 or TRBV12-4 with TRBJ2-7; 7 positions agree with TRBD1. V lost 6 bases, J lost 4 bases, and 6 bases stayed unmatched. There are 13 residues in the CDR3. The DNA for the CDR3 is TGTGCCAGCAGCTGGACGACAGGGTACGAGCAGTACTTC. Amino acid sequence: CASSWTTGYEQYF.

The chain couples TRBV30 to TRBJ1-5; D not certain. V gave up 5 bases and J gave up 2 bases, with 10 bases separating them. CDR3 length: 13 residues. Germline CDR1 and CDR2: GTSNPN and SVGIG (reference sequence). The CDR3: CAWGGKGNQPQHF. The CDR3 DNA reads as TGTGCCTGGGGCGGGAAGGGCAATCAGCCCCAGCATTTT.

The gene calls are TRBV9 and TRBJ2-7; 9 bases match TRBD1. The CDR3 sequence is 16 residues long. The V gene end was trimmed by 0 bases and the J gene end by 2 bases; junction bases not matched to a gene: 6. Germline CDR1 reads SGDLS; CDR2 reads YYNGEE. CDR3 nucleotide sequence: TGTGCCAGCAGCGTAGCCGGACAGGGGATGGCCTACGAGCAGTACTTC. Protein product: CASSVAGQGMAYEQYF.

In its sample, this clone was seen a few times. The chain couples TRBV5-1 to TRBJ2-5; no clear D. Looked up from germline, CDR1 is SGHRS and CDR2 is YFSETQ. Trimming took 2 bases from V and 5 from J, leaving 13 bases between them. The CDR3 totals 14 residues. CDR3 protein: CASSFDKPIETQYF. For the CDR3, the DNA is TGCGCCAGCAGCTTTGACAAACCAATCGAGACCCAGTACTTC.

This clone came up once. V is TRBV28 and J is TRBJ1-2; 7 positions agree with TRBD1. This CDR3 region has 12 residues. Germline V CDR1 and CDR2: MDHEN, SYDVKM. V was clipped by 1 base and J by 14 bases; unmatched bases: 7. The CDR3, as DNA: TGTGCCAGCAGTTTATCGGCCGACAGGGAAACCTTC. Protein product: CASSLSADRETF.

The chain is built from TRBV3-1 (or the pseudogene TRBV3-2) and TRBJ1-1; a possible D gene is TRBD1 (5 bases). Trimming stripped 4 bases from V and 5 bases from J, with 14 bases between. Germline loops: CDR1 LGHDT, CDR2 YNNKEL (reference sequence). CDR3 size: 14 residues. The CDR3 loop is CASSPAGGETEAFF. The CDR3 nucleotides read TGTGCCAGCAGCCCCGCGGGGGGAGAAACTGAAGCTTTCTTT.

This rearrangement joins TRBV7-2 to TRBJ2-5; no definite D call. CDR1 and CDR2 from the germline V gene are SGHTA and FQGNSA. This CDR3 has 13 residues. The V end was cut by 1 base, the J end by 5 bases, with 8 bases between. CDR3 DNA sequence: TGTGCCAGCAGCTTAGGGGTCAGGGAGACCCAGTACTTC. Its protein product is CASSLGVRETQYF.

The chain links TRBV5-4 to TRBJ2-1; 8 nucleotides match TRBD1. Trimming cost V 4 bases and J 0 bases; bases outside gene matches: 3. The CDR3 covers 15 residues. CDR1 and CDR2 from the germline V gene are SGHNT and YYREEE (reference sequence). The CDR3 here is CASSRTGSSYNEQFF. The CDR3, as DNA: TGTGCCAGCAGCCGGACAGGGAGCTCCTACAATGAGCAGTTCTTC. The whole variable domain, remainder taken from reference TRBV5-4 and TRBJ2-1, is ETGVTQSPTHLIKTRGQQVTLRCSSQSGHNTVSWYQQALGQGPQFIFQYYREEENGRGNFPPRFSGLQFPNYSSELNVNALELDDSALYLCASSRTGSSYNEQFFGPGTRLTVL.